This entry lists 4 T cell receptor beta chains sequenced from one sample in a study of Ad26.COV2.S vaccination and SARS-CoV-2 variants. Described treatment: roughly 20 received Ad26.COV2.S at low or high dose, single or two shots; about 5 received placebo; per-sample allocation not given. The investigators took samples on day 63 after the first vaccine or placebo injection. Assay: immunoSEQ multiplex PCR; the TCRdb copy retains only in-frame clones and omits some. In the table there are about 470,000 clones, 90% of which are singletons. Sequenced here: peripheral blood, sampled in a trial of Ad26.COV2.S vaccine versus placebo. Receptor source: a person aged 18-60 years who received the Ad26.COV2.S COVID-19 vaccine or a placebo.

The CDR3 protein is CASIGGDTGELFF. Here the CDR3 DNA reads TGTGCCAGCATCGGGGGAGACACCGGGGAGCTGTTTTTT. The chain joins TRBV2 to TRBJ2-2, with D possibly TRBD2 on 6 matching bases. CDR3 length equals 13 residues. V gave up 7 bases and J gave up 3 bases, with 9 bases separating them. From germline, CDR1 is SNHLY and CDR2 FYNNEI.

The chain employs TRBV5-4 and TRBJ2-5; D uncertain. Germline V gene data show CDR1 as SGHNT and CDR2 as YYREEE (reference sequence). The CDR3 spans 14 residues. Trimming stripped 0 bases from V and 5 bases from J, with 11 bases between. The CDR3 DNA reads as TGTGCCAGCAGCTTGGTTACTGGGCCGGAGACCCAGTACTTC. This encodes CASSLVTGPETQYF. Filled out from reference TRBV5-4 and TRBJ2-5, the complete variable domain reads ETGVTQSPTHLIKTRGQQVTLRCSSQSGHNTVSWYQQALGQGPQFIFQYYREEENGRGNFPPRFSGLQFPNYSSELNVNALELDDSALYLCASSLVTGPETQYFGPGTRLLVL.

The V gene is TRBV24-1, the J gene TRBJ1-2; a weak D match, TRBD1 (6 bases). Germline CDR1 KGHDR, CDR2 SFDVKD. The CDR3 spans 13 residues. V was cut by 3 bases and J by 3 bases, with 7 bases left in between. The DNA for the CDR3 is TGTGCCACCAGTGATGCAGGGGACTATGGCTACACCTTC. Translation gives CATSDAGDYGYTF.

This clone was recorded once. The V gene is TRBV15, the J gene TRBJ2-6; tentatively, D is TRBD2 (5 bases). Trimming removed 0 bases at V and 1 base at J, with 16 bases between. There are 19 residues in the CDR3. Germline-derived CDR1 and CDR2 are LNHNV and YYDKDF (reference sequence). The CDR3 is CATSREIPSPSSGANVLTF. The CDR3 region has the DNA TGTGCCACCAGCAGAGAAATCCCTAGCCCGAGTTCTGGGGCCAACGTCCTGACTTTC.